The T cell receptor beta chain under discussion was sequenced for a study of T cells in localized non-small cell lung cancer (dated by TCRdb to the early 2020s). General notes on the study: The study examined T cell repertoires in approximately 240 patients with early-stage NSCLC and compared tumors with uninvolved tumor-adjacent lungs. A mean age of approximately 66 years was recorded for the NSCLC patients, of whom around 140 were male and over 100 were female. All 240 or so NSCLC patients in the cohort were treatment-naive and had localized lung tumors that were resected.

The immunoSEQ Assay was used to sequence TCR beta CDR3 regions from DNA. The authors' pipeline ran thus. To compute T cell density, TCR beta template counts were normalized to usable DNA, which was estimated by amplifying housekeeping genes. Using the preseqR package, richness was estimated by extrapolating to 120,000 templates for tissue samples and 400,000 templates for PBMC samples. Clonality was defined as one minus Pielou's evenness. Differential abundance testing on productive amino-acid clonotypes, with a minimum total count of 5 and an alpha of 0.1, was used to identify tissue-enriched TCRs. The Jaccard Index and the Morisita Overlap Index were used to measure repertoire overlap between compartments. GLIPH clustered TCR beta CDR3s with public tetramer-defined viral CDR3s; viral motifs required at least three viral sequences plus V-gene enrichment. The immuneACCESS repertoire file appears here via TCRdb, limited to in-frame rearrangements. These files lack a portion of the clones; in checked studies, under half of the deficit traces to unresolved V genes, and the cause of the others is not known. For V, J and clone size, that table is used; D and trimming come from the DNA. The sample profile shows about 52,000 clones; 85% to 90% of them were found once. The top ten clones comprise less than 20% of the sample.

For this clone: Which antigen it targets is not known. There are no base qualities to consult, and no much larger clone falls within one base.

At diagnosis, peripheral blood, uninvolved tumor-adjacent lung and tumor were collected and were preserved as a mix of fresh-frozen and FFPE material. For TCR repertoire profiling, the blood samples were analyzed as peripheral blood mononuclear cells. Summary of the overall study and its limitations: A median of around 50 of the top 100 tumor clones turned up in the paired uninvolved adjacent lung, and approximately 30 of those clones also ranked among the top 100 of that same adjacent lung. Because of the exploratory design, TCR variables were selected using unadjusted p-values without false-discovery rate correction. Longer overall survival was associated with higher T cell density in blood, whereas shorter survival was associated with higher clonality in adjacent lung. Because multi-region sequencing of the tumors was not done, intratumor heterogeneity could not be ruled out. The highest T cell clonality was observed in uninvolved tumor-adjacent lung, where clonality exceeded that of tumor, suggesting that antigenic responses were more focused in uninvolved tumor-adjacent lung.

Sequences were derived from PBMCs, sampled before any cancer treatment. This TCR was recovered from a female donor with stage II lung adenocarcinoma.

CDR3 sequence: CASSWGGTGELFF. The DNA reads as follows: TGTGCCAGCAGTTGGGGGGGAACCGGGGAGCTGTTTTTT. The rearranged segments are TRBV27 and TRBJ2-2; the junction holds 7 bases that match TRBD2. The CDR3 runs 13 amino acids, cysteine and phenylalanine included. The only DNA kept is the CDR3, 39 bases in frame from the first base. The germline V gene (reference sequence) sets CDR1 to MNHEY and CDR2 to SMNVEV. V is cut back by 4 bases and J by 5 bases, with 1 base in the junction unmatched.